This T cell receptor (beta chain) emerged from a study of T-cell memory formation after mild COVID-19. The study, taken as a whole, reports: Pre-infection memory held some responding clones, suggesting pre-existing cross-reactive T cells responded. Second-wave clones peaking on day 37 lacked confirmed SARS-CoV-2 specificity.

About this clonotype itself: The antigen remains unidentified.

5'RACE with constant-segment primers built TCRalpha and TCRbeta cDNA libraries with UMIs. TCRdb re-called the 5' RACE reads with MiXCR, one entry per CDR3 protein. In the table there are roughly 580,000 distinct CDR3 sequences, over 15% of which are singletons. The V gene lost 6 bases and the J gene lost 0 bases, with 13 bases spanning the gap. The length of the CDR3 is 15 residues. The chain joins TRBV12-3 or TRBV12-4 to TRBJ2-3; no reliable D call. The TCR was taken from an adult woman who had mild COVID-19 (a few samples of this study predate the infection). Cell type and time point are not known. Sequenced input: PBMCs or a T cell subset sorted from them (not recorded which). The DNA for the CDR3 is TGTGCCAGCAGCACATGGGCCGGAAGCACAGATACGCAGTATTTT. Translation gives CASSTWAGSTDTQYF.